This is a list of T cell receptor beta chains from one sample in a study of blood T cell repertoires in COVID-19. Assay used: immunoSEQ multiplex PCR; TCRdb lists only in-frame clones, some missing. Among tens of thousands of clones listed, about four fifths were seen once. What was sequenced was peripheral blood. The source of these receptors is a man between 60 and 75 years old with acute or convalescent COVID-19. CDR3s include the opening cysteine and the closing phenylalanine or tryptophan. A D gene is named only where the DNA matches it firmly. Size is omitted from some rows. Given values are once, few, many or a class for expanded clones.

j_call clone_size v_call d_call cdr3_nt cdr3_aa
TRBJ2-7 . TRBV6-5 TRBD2 TGTGCCAGCAGTTACTCACAGCGGGAGGGCCTCGAGCAGTACTTC CASSYSQREGLEQYF
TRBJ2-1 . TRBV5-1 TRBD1 TGCGCCAGCAGCTTGGTTGAAGGGACAGGGCTGATTAGCTCCTACAATGAGCAGTTCTTC CASSLVEGTGLISSYNEQFF
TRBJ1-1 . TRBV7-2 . TGTGCCAGCAGTGGTCAGGGATATGGCACTGAAGCTTTCTTT CASSGQGYGTEAFF
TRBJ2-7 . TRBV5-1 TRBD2 TGCGCCAGCAGCTTGGGGGAGCGGGGCTACGAGCAGTACTTC CASSLGERGYEQYF
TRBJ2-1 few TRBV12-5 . TGTGCTAGTGGTTTGGGGGAAAGCGGCTACTCCTACAATGAGCAGTTCTTC CASGLGESGYSYNEQFF
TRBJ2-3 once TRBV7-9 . TGTGCCAGCAGCTTAGATCGGGGAGCAGATACGCAGTATTTT CASSLDRGADTQYF
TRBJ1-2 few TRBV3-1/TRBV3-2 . TGTGCCAGCAGCCGGTTAAGGGCAGGAGGCAAGGTCTATGGCTACACCTTC CASSRLRAGGKVYGYTF
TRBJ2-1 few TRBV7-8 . TGTGCCAGCAGCTTAATTAGTGGTTCGGTGCGTGAGCAGTTCTTC CASSLISGSVREQFF
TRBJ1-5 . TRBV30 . TGTGCCTGGAGTGTACCGGTTCACAATCAGCCCCAGCATTTT CAWSVPVHNQPQHF
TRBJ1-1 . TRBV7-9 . TGTGCCAGCAGCTCTGCAGGGACTGAAGCTTTCTTT CASSSAGTEAFF
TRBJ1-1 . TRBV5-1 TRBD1 TGCGCCAGCAGCCCAACAGGGGTGACGTTCACTGAAGCTTTCTTT CASSPTGVTFTEAFF
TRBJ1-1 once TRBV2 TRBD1 TGTGCCAGCAGTCGACAGGGGGAAAACACTGAAGCTTTCTTT CASSRQGENTEAFF
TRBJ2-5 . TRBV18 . TGTGCCAGCTCCCTAATAACAGGGAGAGAAGAGACCCAGTACTTC CASSLITGREETQYF
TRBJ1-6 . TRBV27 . TGTGCCAGTTCCTACGGCCGGACAGCGGATTCACCCCTCCACTTT CASSYGRTADSPLHF
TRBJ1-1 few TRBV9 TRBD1 TGTGCCAGCAGCGCTGGGGCAGGGGGCACTGAAGCTTTCTTT CASSAGAGGTEAFF
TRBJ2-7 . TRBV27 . TGTGCCAGCAGTTTATTGGGCCGTGTACGCGAGCAGTACTTC CASSLLGRVREQYF
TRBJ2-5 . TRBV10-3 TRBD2 TGTGCCATCAAACGGAGCGCAGGTACTAGCGGGAGGCTTCAAGAGACCCAGTACTTC CAIKRSAGTSGRLQETQYF
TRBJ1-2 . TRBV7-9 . TGTGCCAGCACCCCTCTGGGGGGATTAGGCTATGGCTACACCTTC CASTPLGGLGYGYTF
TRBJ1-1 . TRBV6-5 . TGTGCCAGCGGAGGCGCTGAAGCTTTCTTT CASGGAEAFF
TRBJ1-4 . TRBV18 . TGTGCCAGCTCACCAACAGGGACTAATGAAAAACTGTTTTTT CASSPTGTNEKLFF
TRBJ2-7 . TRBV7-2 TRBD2 TGTGCCAGCAGACCCGCGGCTAGCGGCTCCTACGAGCAGTACTTC CASRPAASGSYEQYF
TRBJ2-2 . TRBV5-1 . TGCGCCAGCAGCGCCGGACATACCGGGGAGCTGTTTTTT CASSAGHTGELFF
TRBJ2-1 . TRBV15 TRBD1 TGTGCCACCAGCAGAGATCCCGGGACAGGGACCAATGAGCAGTTCTTC CATSRDPGTGTNEQFF
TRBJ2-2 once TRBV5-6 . TGTGCCAGCAGCTCTTGGGGCGGTTTCGACGGGGAGCTGTTTTTT CASSSWGGFDGELFF
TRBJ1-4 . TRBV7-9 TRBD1 TGTGCCAGCAGCCCCCCCGGGACAGGTGAAAAACTGTTTTTT CASSPPGTGEKLFF
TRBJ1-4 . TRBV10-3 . TGTGCCATCAGTGAGGGGCAAAAAAAACTGTTTTTT CAISEGQKKLFF
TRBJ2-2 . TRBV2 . TGTGCCAGCAGTGAGTGGTTAGCGGAGAACACCGGGGAGCTGTTTTTT CASSEWLAENTGELFF
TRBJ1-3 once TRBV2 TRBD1 TGTGCCACAGGCGGGGACAGTTACTCTGGAAACACCATATATTTT CATGGDSYSGNTIYF
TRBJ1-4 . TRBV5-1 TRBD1 TGCGCCAGCAGCGTAAAACCGGGACAGGGCGAAAAACTGTTTTTT CASSVKPGQGEKLFF
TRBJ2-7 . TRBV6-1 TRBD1 TGTGCCAGCAGTGAAAACAGGGGGCTTAGCTCCTACGAGCAGTACTTC CASSENRGLSSYEQYF
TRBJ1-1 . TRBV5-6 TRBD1 TGTGCCAGCAGCCCCGAGACAGGGGCCAACACTGAAGCTTTCTTT CASSPETGANTEAFF
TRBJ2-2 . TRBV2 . TGTGCCAGCAGAAGGGACTTCACCGGGGAGCTGTTTTTT CASRRDFTGELFF
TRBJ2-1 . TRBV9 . TGTGCCAGCAGCGTAGGGTGGGCCTCCTACAATGAGCAGTTCTTC CASSVGWASYNEQFF
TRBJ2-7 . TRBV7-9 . TGTGCCAGCAGTCCAGGGATATCCTACGAGCAGTACTTC CASSPGISYEQYF